This TCR beta chain was identified during a study of response to subunit inactivated influenza vaccine. The study's findings and limits: Few new T cells, the authors suggested, are recruited by each seasonal influenza vaccination.

MiXCR, applied by TCRdb to the RT-PCR reads, yields one record per CDR3 protein. The table has approximately 300,000 distinct CDR3 sequences, over 20% seen once. With respect to this clonotype: Its antigen is not identified.

The CDR3 totals 15 residues. Germline V gene data show CDR1 as LGHNA and CDR2 as YSLEER. Trimming shortened V by 4 bases and J by 5 bases, and 14 bases separated the two germline ends. This chain links TRBV4-3 with TRBJ2-2; D may be TRBD1 (6 bases). The sequence was obtained from a man aged 50-75 years who received an inactivated influenza vaccine. This specimen consisted of PBMCs from blood, obtained about 20 months after vaccination. CDR3 residues: CASSLDHRVTGELFF. In DNA form, the CDR3 reads TGCGCCAGCAGCCTGGATCACAGGGTAACCGGGGAGCTGTTTTTT.